This T cell receptor (beta chain) appears in the sequencing data of a study of cytomegalovirus exposure and HLA in healthy donors. The primer mix had 60 Vbeta and 13 Jbeta primers. Data came from immunoSEQ multiplex PCR; TCRdb stores just in-frame clones and leaves some out. The sample has around 100,000 clones, approximately 85% seen once. This clone was recorded only once. What it binds is not known. Germline assignment: CDR1 MNHEY and CDR2 SMNVEV (reference sequence). CDR3 length equals 16 residues. J lost 8 bases, V lost 5 bases, and 9 bases had no gene match. Points from the study as a whole: The authors excluded some V segments, including TRBV6-2 and TRBV6-3, as indistinguishable.

The gene calls are TRBV27 and TRBJ2-3; 14 nucleotides line up with TRBD2. The sequence derives from a woman in her late teens or twenties in good health and CMV-seropositive. The sample was PBMCs. CDR3 in amino acids: CASSIGTSGGPGTQYF. The CDR3 DNA reads as TGTGCCAGCAGTATAGGGACTAGCGGGGGACCAGGTACGCAGTATTTT.